Each of the 8 T cell receptor beta chains below was sequenced from the same sample in a study of T cell clonality in common variable immunodeficiency (dated by TCRdb to between 2015 and 2016). Library construction relied on the immunoSEQ multiplex PCR assay. Held by TCRdb, this immuneACCESS table contains in-frame sequences only and omits some clones. Under half of the omission traces to an unresolved V gene where checked; the cause of the rest is unknown. The data for this sample show some 28,000 clones, each detected more than once. The top ten clones comprise about an eighth of the sample. The specimen was peripheral blood mononuclear cells. The source is a person between 18 and 70 years old in good health.

This clone was recorded at least ten times. The read falls 3 residues short of the CDR3 end, and the missing part is taken from the germline J gene. V is TRBV19 and J is TRBJ1-5; maybe TRBD1 (5 bases). Per germline, CDR1 LNHDA and CDR2 SQIVND (reference sequence). V was clipped by 2 bases and J by 3 bases, with 11 bases between them. The CDR3 has 15 residues. This chain's CDR3 is CASSIRGLINQPQHF. The sequenced CDR3 bases are TGTGCCAGTAGTATAAGGGGACTGATCAATCAGCCC.

At least ten counts were recorded for this clone. The read terminates 3 residues ahead of where the CDR3 ends, so the germline J gene completes it. The chain joins TRBV7-2 to TRBJ2-3; D unresolved. From germline, CDR1 is SGHTA and CDR2 FQGNSA. The CDR3 sequence is 11 residues long. V shed 6 bases and J shed 6 bases, with 7 bases lying between them. Incomplete CDR3 DNA: TGTGCCAGCAGGAGTCGGGATACG. Translating it yields CASRSRDT. The full-length CDR3 reads as CASRSRDTQYF.

In this sample, this clone turned up many times. The read ends 3 residues early relative to the CDR3; the germline J gene fills the gap. V and J are TRBV27 and TRBJ1-1; D perhaps matches TRBD1 (6 bases). CDR1 and CDR2 (germline): MNHEY, SMNVEV (reference sequence). The CDR3 runs to 16 residues. Trimming took off 4 bases at V and 1 base at J, with 16 bases between the two ends. The covered CDR3 bases are TGTGCCAGCAGTTGGCAAGACAGGACCAGGAACACTGAA. Amino acid sequence: CASSWQDRTRNTE. The complete CDR3 protein is CASSWQDRTRNTEAFF.

This clone has at least ten counts. The CDR3 is cut off 3 residues early in the read; its end comes from the germline J gene. The chain is built from TRBV4-2 and TRBJ1-2; 7 bases match TRBD1. The CDR3 length is 16 residues. V shed 4 bases, J shed 4 bases, and the junction held 12 bases outside the gene matches. The germline V gene encodes CDR1 LGHNA and CDR2 YNFKEQ. The CDR3 loop is CASSPKTGTVSYGYTF. Partial CDR3 DNA: TGTGCCAGCAGCCCTAAAACAGGGACAGTTAGCTATGGC.

This clone showed up many times. The sequence runs out 3 residues before the end of the CDR3; the remainder is reconstructed from the germline J gene. The rearrangement links TRBV28 to TRBJ2-1, with 14 bases fitting TRBD2. This CDR3 is 17 amino acids long. Per germline, CDR1 MDHEN and CDR2 SYDVKM. V lost 4 bases, J lost 6 bases, and 8 bases stayed unmatched. The CDR3 loop is CASSSGLAGDLGNEQFF. The part of the CDR3 DNA that was read is TGTGCCAGCAGTTCGGGACTAGCGGGGGATTTAGGCAATGAG.

This clone showed up many times. With the read ending 3 residues before the CDR3 end, the germline J gene is used to fill in that end. The V and J genes are TRBV4-1 and TRBJ2-7, with unresolved D. Germline assignment: CDR1 MGHRA and CDR2 YSYEKL. The CDR3 sequence is 13 residues long. The V gene lost 0 bases and the J gene lost 2 bases, with 5 bases spanning the gap. CDR3 amino acids: CASSQDRPYEQYF. The DNA read from the CDR3 is TGCGCCAGCAGCCAAGACAGGCCCTACGAG.

This clone was recorded at least ten times. The read stops 3 residues short of the end of the CDR3; the missing end is completed from the germline J gene. The chain has TRBV6-4 and TRBJ2-6; tentative D call: TRBD2 (5 bases). Trimming cost V 0 bases and J 1 base, with 7 bases left between them. The CDR3 is 16 amino acids. Germline CDR1 reads MRHNA; CDR2 reads SNTAGT. The CDR3 DNA, read in part, is TGTGCCAGCAGTGACTCCGGGGAGTCTGGGGCCAACGTC. Encoded protein: CASSDSGESGANV. The full CDR3 is CASSDSGESGANVLTF.

This clone came up many times. Coverage ceases 3 residues before the CDR3 finishes, and the germline J gene fills in the end. The chain links TRBV5-1 to TRBJ2-1, with 10 bases aligning to TRBD2. From germline, CDR1 is SGHRS and CDR2 YFSETQ. V shed 5 bases, J shed 3 bases, and the junction held 2 bases outside the gene matches. This CDR3 comprises 14 residues. This CDR3 reads CASRAGGLYNEQFF. CDR3 DNA (partial): TGCGCCAGCAGAGCGGGGGGGCTCTACAATGAG.